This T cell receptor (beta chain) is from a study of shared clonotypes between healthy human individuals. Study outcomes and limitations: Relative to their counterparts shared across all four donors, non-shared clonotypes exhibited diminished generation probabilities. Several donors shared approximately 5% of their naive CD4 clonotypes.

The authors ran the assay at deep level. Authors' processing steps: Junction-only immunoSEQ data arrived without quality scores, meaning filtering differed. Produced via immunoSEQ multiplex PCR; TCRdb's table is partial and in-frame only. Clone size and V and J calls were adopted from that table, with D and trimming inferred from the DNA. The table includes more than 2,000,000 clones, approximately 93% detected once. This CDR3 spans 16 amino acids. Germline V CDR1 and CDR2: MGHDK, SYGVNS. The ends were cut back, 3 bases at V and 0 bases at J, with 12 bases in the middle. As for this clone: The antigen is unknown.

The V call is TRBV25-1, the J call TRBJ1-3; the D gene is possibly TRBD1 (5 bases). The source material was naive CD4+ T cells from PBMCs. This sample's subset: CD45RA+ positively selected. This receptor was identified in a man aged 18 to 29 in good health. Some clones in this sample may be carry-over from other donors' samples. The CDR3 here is CASSELTASSGNTIYF. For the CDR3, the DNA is TGTGCCAGCAGTGAGTTGACAGCCAGCTCTGGAAACACCATATATTTT.